This T cell receptor (beta chain) was retrieved from a study of CD8 T cell repertoires and HIV-1 epitope variants (dated by TCRdb to 2020 to 2021). Context from the whole study: Twenty-five peptides representing autologous and known Gag and Nef epitope variants were each used to stimulate T cells in separate culture wells. T cells were enriched using the EasySep Human T Cell Enrichment Kit and were co-cultured with equal numbers of autologous T cell-negative cells serving as antigen-presenting cells. A total of some 84 T cell cultures were run, with each culture condition done in triplicate except for one peptide, which was done in duplicate. Cultures ran for under 12 days in IMDM with gentamicin, with half-media changes on days 3 and 7 adding IL-2, IL-7 and IL-15. An aliquot of 1M T cells was saved as an uncultured baseline condition, separate from the approximately 75 T cell cultures. The control conditions were a CMV, EBV and flu peptide pool, the Ebola AY9 epitope as a negative control, and a well with no peptide. Tested epitopes included three Gag epitope families and Nef HW9 and YT9.

Overall results and qualifications from the work: The assay could identify only TCR beta chains and pointed to proliferation in response to antigen, not to T cell function or cytokine profile. Of the nine antigen-specific TCR beta clonotypes identified, roughly 6 appeared cross-reactive for autologous or known escape epitope variants. About 5 clonotypes recognized the Nef KF9 family and one clonotype recognized the HW9 family, while no responses to the TAALDMSHF plasma variant were seen.

The EasySep Human CD8+ T Cell Enrichment Kit was used on day 10 to isolate CD8+ T cells from every culture. The junction shows trimming of 5 bases on V and 0 bases on J, and the gene matches do not reach 7 bases of it. CDR1 and CDR2 were assigned from the germline V gene (reference sequence) as SEHNR and FQNEAQ. Reading from cysteine to phenylalanine, the CDR3 counts 16 amino acids. The DNA shown is the 48-base CDR3, in frame from base 1. With regard to this clone: Its cognate antigen has yet to be identified. No base quality values were provided; no much bigger clone lies one nucleotide off.

Sequencing of TCR beta CDR3 regions was performed at survey depth on the immunoSEQ platform. The QIAamp DNA micro kit was used to extract genomic DNA from every cultured and uncultured CD8+ T cell population. The authors' analysis ran thus. Samples with under 5,000 productive reads were excluded, and this exclusion removed about 6% of the roughly 75 HIV peptide-stimulated cultures. Sequences were trimmed to CDR3 by a MANAFEST web app, and nonproductive sequences, CDR3s under 5 amino acids, and sequences not starting with C or ending with F/W were removed. For a clonotype to count as antigen-specific, the clonotype had to expand relative to the no-peptide control in at least 2 of 3 replicates at FDR 0.01, and only within one epitope family. In addition, a specific clonotype needed a frequency at least fivefold higher than in wells stimulated with peptides from other epitope families. TCRdb mirrors the immuneACCESS table, restricted to in-frame sequences. Some clones are absent from its copies; in checked studies, under half trace to an unresolved V gene, and the reason for the others is unknown. V and J calls and clone size are as listed in that table; D and trimming were resolved from the DNA. Within this sample are approximately 3,000 clones, with less than 70% of them counted one time only. Jointly, the top ten make up 40% to 50% of the sample.

Recombination linked TRBV7-9 to TRBJ2-1, with 7 junctional bases fitting TRBD1. The sample consisted of cultured CD8+ T cells derived from PBMCs. This receptor was obtained from a male donor with HIV. For the CDR3, the sequence is CASSHTGESSYNEQFF. The DNA reads TGTGCCAGCAGCCACACAGGGGAGAGCTCCTACAATGAGCAGTTCTTC.